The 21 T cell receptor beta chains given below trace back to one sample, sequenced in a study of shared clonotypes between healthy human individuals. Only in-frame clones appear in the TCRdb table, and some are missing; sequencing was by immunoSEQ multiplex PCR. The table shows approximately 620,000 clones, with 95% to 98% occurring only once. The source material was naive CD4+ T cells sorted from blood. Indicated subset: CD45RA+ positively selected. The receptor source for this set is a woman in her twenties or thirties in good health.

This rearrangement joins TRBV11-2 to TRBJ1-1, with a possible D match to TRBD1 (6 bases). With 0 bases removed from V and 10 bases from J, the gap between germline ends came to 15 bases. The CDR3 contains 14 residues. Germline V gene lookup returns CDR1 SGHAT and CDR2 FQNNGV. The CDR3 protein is CASSLDLKGGRAFF. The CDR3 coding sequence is TGTGCCAGCAGCTTAGATCTAAAGGGGGGCCGAGCTTTCTTT. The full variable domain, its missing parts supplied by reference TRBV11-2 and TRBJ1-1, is EAGVAQSPRYKIIEKRQSVAFWCNPISGHATLYWYQQILGQGPKLLIQFQNNGVVDDSQLPKDRFSAERLKGVDSTLKIQPAKLEDSAVYLCASSLDLKGGRAFFGQGTRLTVV.

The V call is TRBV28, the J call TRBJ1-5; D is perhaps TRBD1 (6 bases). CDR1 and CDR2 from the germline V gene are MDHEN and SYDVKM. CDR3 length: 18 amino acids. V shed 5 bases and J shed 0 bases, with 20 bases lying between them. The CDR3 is CASSPTKQGLYSNQPQHF. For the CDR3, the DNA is TGTGCCAGCAGTCCGACCAAACAGGGACTTTATAGCAATCAGCCCCAGCATTTT.

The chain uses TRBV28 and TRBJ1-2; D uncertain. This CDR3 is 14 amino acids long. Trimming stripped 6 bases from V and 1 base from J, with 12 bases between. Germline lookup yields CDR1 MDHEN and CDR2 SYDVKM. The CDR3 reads CASSDMPVNYGYTF. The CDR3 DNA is TGTGCCAGCAGCGACATGCCGGTTAACTATGGCTACACCTTC.

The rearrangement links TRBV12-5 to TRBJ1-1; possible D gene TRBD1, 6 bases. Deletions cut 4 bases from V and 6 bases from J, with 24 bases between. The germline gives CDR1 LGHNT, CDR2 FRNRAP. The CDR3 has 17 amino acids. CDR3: CASGSPPYRARQAEAFF. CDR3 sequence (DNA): TGTGCTAGTGGTTCCCCACCCTACAGGGCTCGTCAGGCTGAAGCTTTCTTT.

CDR3 region: CASSPRTGDEQFF. The DNA for the CDR3 is TGCGCCAGCAGCCCTCGGACAGGGGATGAGCAGTTCTTC. The rearrangement joins TRBV5-1 to TRBJ2-1; 9 nucleotides line up with TRBD1. Germline V CDR1 and CDR2: SGHRS, YFSETQ. The CDR3 runs 13 residues. Trimming cost V 4 bases and J 8 bases; bases outside gene matches: 4.

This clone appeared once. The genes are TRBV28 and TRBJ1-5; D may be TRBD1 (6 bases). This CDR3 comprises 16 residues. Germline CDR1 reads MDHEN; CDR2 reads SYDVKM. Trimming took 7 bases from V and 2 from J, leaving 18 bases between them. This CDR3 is CASTPLGGGRNQPQHF. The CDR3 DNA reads TGTGCCAGCACCCCCCTCGGCGGGGGCCGCAATCAGCCCCAGCATTTT.

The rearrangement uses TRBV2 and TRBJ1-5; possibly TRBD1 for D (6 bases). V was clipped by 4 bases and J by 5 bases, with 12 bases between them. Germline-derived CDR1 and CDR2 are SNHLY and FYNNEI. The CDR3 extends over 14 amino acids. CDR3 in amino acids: CASSGRGKDQPQHF. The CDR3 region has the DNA TGTGCCAGCAGTGGCAGGGGAAAGGATCAGCCCCAGCATTTT.

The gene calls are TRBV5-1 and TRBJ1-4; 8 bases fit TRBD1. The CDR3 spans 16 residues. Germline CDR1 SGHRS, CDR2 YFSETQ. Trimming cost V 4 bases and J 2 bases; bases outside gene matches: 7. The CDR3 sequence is CASSRTGKLTNEKLFF. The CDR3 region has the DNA TGCGCCAGCAGCCGGACAGGGAAGTTGACTAATGAAAAACTGTTTTTT.

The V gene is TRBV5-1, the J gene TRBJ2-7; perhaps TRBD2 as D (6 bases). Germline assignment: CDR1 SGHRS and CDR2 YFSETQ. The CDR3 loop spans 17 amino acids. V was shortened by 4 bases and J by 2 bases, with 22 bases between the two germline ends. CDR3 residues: CASSVEGAGGPAYEQYF. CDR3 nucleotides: TGCGCCAGCAGCGTGGAAGGAGCGGGCGGCCCCGCCTACGAGCAGTACTTC.

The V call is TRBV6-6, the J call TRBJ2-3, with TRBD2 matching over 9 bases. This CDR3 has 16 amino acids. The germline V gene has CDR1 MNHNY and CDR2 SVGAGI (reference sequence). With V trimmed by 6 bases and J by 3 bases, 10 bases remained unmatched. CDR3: CASSPRLAELTDTQYF. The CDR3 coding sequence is TGTGCCAGCAGCCCCCGACTAGCGGAACTAACAGATACGCAGTATTTT.

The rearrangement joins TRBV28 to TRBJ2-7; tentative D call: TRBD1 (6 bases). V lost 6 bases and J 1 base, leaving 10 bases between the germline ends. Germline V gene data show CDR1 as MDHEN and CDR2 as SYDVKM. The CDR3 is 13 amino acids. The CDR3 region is CASRRTESYEQYF. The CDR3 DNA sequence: TGTGCCAGCAGGCGGACAGAATCCTACGAGCAGTACTTC.

The CDR3 spells CASQDYRYNEQFF. DNA for the CDR3: TGCGCCAGCCAAGACTACCGATACAATGAGCAGTTCTTC. V gene TRBV5-1 combines with J gene TRBJ2-1; tentatively, D is TRBD2 (5 bases). Per the germline V gene, CDR1 is SGHRS and CDR2 is YFSETQ. The V end was cut by 7 bases, the J end by 4 bases, with 12 bases between. The CDR3 consists of 13 residues.

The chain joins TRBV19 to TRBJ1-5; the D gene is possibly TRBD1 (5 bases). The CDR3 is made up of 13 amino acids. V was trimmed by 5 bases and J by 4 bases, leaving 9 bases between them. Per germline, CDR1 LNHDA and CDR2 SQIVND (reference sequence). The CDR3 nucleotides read TGTGCCAGTAGTTTGACAGAGAATCAGCCCCAGCATTTT. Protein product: CASSLTENQPQHF.

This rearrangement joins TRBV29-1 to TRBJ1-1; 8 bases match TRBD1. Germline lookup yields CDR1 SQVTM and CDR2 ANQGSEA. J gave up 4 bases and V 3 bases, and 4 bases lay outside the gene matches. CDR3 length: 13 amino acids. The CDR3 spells CSVEGQEGTEAFF. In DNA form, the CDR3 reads TGCAGCGTTGAGGGACAGGAGGGCACTGAAGCTTTCTTT.

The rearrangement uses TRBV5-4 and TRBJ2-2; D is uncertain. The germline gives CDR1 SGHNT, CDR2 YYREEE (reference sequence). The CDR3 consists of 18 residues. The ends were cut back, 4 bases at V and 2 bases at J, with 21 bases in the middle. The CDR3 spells CASSRTRGLKDNTGELFF. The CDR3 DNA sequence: TGTGCCAGCAGCCGAACGCGCGGATTAAAAGATAACACCGGGGAGCTGTTTTTT.

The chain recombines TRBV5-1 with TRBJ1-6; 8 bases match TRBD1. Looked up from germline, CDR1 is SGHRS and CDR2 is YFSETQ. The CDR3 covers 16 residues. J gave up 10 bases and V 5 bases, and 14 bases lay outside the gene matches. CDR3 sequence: CASSSRTGRFDSPLHF. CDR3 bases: TGCGCCAGCAGTTCCCGGACAGGGCGATTCGACTCACCCCTCCACTTT. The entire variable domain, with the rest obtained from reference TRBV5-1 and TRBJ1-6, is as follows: KAGVTQTPRYLIKTRGQQVTLSCSPISGHRSVSWYQQTPGQGLQFLFEYFSETQRNKGNFPGRFSGRQFSNSRSEMNVSTLELGDSALYLCASSSRTGRFDSPLHFGNGTRLTVT.

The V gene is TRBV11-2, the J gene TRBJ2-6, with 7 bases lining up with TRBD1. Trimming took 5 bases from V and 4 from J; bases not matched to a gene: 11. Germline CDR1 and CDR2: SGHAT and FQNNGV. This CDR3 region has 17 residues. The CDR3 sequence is CASSHRGALGGANVLTF. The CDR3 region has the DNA TGTGCCAGCAGCCACAGGGGAGCTTTAGGGGGGGCCAACGTCCTGACTTTC.

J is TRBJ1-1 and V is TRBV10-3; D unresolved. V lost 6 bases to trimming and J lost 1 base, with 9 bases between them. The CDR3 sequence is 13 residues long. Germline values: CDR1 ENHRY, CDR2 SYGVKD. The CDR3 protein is CAIRIGQNTEAFF. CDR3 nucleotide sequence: TGTGCCATCAGAATAGGCCAGAACACTGAAGCTTTCTTT.

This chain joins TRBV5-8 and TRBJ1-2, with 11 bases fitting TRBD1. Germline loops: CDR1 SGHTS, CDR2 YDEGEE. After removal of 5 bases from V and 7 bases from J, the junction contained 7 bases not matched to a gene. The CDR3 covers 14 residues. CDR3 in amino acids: CASSRDRGIAGYTF. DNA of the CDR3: TGTGCCAGCAGTCGGGACAGGGGGATAGCTGGCTACACCTTC.

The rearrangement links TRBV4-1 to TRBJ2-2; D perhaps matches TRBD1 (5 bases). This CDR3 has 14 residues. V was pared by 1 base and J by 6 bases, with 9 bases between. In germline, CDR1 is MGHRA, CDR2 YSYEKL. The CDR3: CASSQGLGAGELFF. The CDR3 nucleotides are TGCGCCAGCAGCCAAGGCCTAGGGGCCGGGGAGCTGTTTTTT.

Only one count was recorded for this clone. The chain's CDR3 is CATSRSRIGEQFF. The CDR3 DNA follows: TGTGCCACCAGCCGTTCTCGAATAGGTGAGCAGTTCTTC. V is TRBV15 and J is TRBJ2-1, with D unresolved. Germline CDR1 is LNHNV and CDR2 is YYDKDF (reference sequence). With 5 bases removed from V and 9 bases from J, the gap between germline ends came to 14 bases. The CDR3 has 13 amino acids.